A selection of T cell receptor beta chains follows, all from one sample in a study of T cell changes during pregnancy in multiple sclerosis. Here immunoSEQ multiplex PCR was the method, and the copy in TCRdb shows in-frame clones only, minus some. The sample lists some 70,000 clones, roughly 92% occurring once. The sample here was peripheral blood, taken in the second trimester of pregnancy. The receptors stem from a female donor in good health, enrolled as a control in a pregnancy study. Both conserved end residues are part of each CDR3. D genes are given only for firm matches. Expanded clones get a size class; other rows say once, few or many, or leave the size out.

size: .
D: .
J: TRBJ2-2
V: TRBV7-2
DNA: TGTGCCAGCAGCATCACTACCCCGTTGGGCGGGGAGCTGTTTTTT
CDR3: CASSITTPLGGELFF

size: .
D: .
J: TRBJ2-1
V: TRBV6-1
DNA: TGTGCCAGCAGTGGTACTAGCAACCCTTCCCCATACAATGAGCAGTTCTTC
CDR3: CASSGTSNPSPYNEQFF

size: once
D: TRBD2
J: TRBJ2-1
V: TRBV5-4
DNA: TGTGCCAGCAGTCGACAGACTAGCGTACGGAATGAGCAGTTCTTC
CDR3: CASSRQTSVRNEQFF

size: .
D: .
J: TRBJ2-3
V: TRBV9
DNA: TGTGCCAGCAGCGCTTCCGGGACTGGCACAGATACGCAGTATTTT
CDR3: CASSASGTGTDTQYF

size: few
D: .
J: TRBJ1-1
V: TRBV14
DNA: TGTGCCAGCAGCCAAGAACAGCTTCAGGCTGAAGCTTTCTTT
CDR3: CASSQEQLQAEAFF

size: .
D: .
J: TRBJ2-3
V: TRBV6-5
DNA: TGTGCCAGCAGTTATGGAACAGCCCGCACAGATACGCAGTATTTT
CDR3: CASSYGTARTDTQYF

size: .
D: .
J: TRBJ2-5
V: TRBV2
DNA: TGTGCCAGCAGTGACCCACTGAACCTAGACCAAGAGACCCAGTACTTC
CDR3: CASSDPLNLDQETQYF

size: .
D: TRBD2
J: TRBJ2-3
V: TRBV9
DNA: TGTGCCAGCAGCCCGAGGGGGACTAGCGGGGCCCCCGGCACAGATACGCAGTATTTT
CDR3: CASSPRGTSGAPGTDTQYF

size: .
D: .
J: TRBJ2-5
V: TRBV7-8
DNA: TGTGCCAGCAGCTTAGTTGCGGGGGCCCAAGAGACCCAGTACTTC
CDR3: CASSLVAGAQETQYF

size: few
D: .
J: TRBJ1-1
V: TRBV20-1
DNA: TGCAGTGCTCCGACACCGACTGAAGCTTTCTTT
CDR3: CSAPTPTEAFF

size: few
D: TRBD1
J: TRBJ1-1
V: TRBV19
DNA: TGTGCCAGTACCACGGGACAGGGCTGGGGGAACACTGAAGCTTTCTTT
CDR3: CASTTGQGWGNTEAFF

size: .
D: .
J: TRBJ1-2
V: TRBV2
DNA: TGTGCCAGCAGTCGACAGGAGTATGGCTACACCTTC
CDR3: CASSRQEYGYTF

size: .
D: .
J: TRBJ2-3
V: TRBV7-3
DNA: TGTGCCAGCAGCTTGGGTGGGGGGGCCATTGGAGATACGCAGTATTTT
CDR3: CASSLGGGAIGDTQYF

size: .
D: TRBD1
J: TRBJ2-7
V: TRBV4-1
DNA: TGCGCCAGCGGGGACAGGTACGAGCAGTACTTC
CDR3: CASGDRYEQYF

size: .
D: .
J: TRBJ1-1
V: TRBV6-5
DNA: TGTGCCAGCAGTTATTCACCTCAGGGTAGAGCTTTCTTT
CDR3: CASSYSPQGRAFF

size: .
D: .
J: TRBJ2-5
V: TRBV6-5
DNA: TGTGCCAGCAGTTCGGATGCCGGGGAGACCCAGTACTTC
CDR3: CASSSDAGETQYF

size: .
D: .
J: TRBJ2-5
V: TRBV7-9
DNA: TGTGCCAGCAGCTTAGGCGGGACAGCCGACCAAGAGACCCAGTACTTC
CDR3: CASSLGGTADQETQYF

size: once
D: TRBD2
J: TRBJ2-7
V: TRBV28
DNA: TGTGCCAGCAGGATCGGGAGGGCCTACGAGCAGTACTTC
CDR3: CASRIGRAYEQYF

size: .
D: .
J: TRBJ1-5
V: TRBV7-2
DNA: TGTGCCAGCAGCCGGGACACTTTCCATCAGCCCCAGCATTTT
CDR3: CASSRDTFHQPQHF

size: .
D: .
J: TRBJ2-3
V: TRBV7-9
DNA: TGTGCCAGCAGCTCTCCCCAGGGAATTAAGACAGATACGCAGTATTTT
CDR3: CASSSPQGIKTDTQYF

size: .
D: .
J: TRBJ2-1
V: TRBV4-3
DNA: TGCGCCAGCAGCCAAGATCCCCCCGGGGAGGCATACAATGAGCAGTTCTTC
CDR3: CASSQDPPGEAYNEQFF

size: .
D: .
J: TRBJ1-5
V: TRBV11-2
DNA: TGTGCCAGCAGCTTAGGTCTCGGGTATCAGCCCCAGCATTTT
CDR3: CASSLGLGYQPQHF

size: .
D: TRBD2
J: TRBJ2-1
V: TRBV4-3
DNA: TGCGCCAGCAGCCGAGGGACTAGCGGGGGGTGGAGCTCCTACAATGAGCAGTTCTTC
CDR3: CASSRGTSGGWSSYNEQFF

size: .
D: .
J: TRBJ2-7
V: TRBV30
DNA: TGTGCCTGGAGTGTACGTGTACTCGAGCAGTACTTC
CDR3: CAWSVRVLEQYF